These 26 T cell receptor beta chains were all obtained from the same sample, sequenced in a study of blood T cell repertoires in COVID-19. The protocol was immunoSEQ multiplex PCR, while the TCRdb copy is restricted to in-frame clones and leaves out a portion. The table shows some 320,000 clones, with 89% occurring only once. The specimen was PBMCs or T cells enriched from blood (not recorded which). These receptors all stem from a man aged 55-75 years who had recovered from COVID-19.

The rearrangement links TRBV7-3 to TRBJ1-1, with D possibly being TRBD1 (5 bases). Looked up from germline, CDR1 is SGHTA and CDR2 is FQGTGA. Trimming took off 3 bases at V and 2 bases at J, with 7 bases between the two ends. This CDR3 is 13 amino acids long. The CDR3 DNA is TGTGCCAGCAGCTTCAGGGAAAACACTGAAGCTTTCTTT. Translated: CASSFRENTEAFF.

The V gene is TRBV4-2, the J gene TRBJ2-2, with a possible D match to TRBD2 (5 bases). The CDR3 spans 15 residues. The germline gives CDR1 LGHNA, CDR2 YNFKEQ. V lost 4 bases to trimming and J lost 2 bases, with 11 bases between them. The CDR3 is CASSPRDDNTGELFF. CDR3 nucleotide sequence: TGTGCCAGCAGCCCTCGGGATGACAACACCGGGGAGCTGTTTTTT.

The rearrangement joins TRBV4-3 to TRBJ1-4, with TRBD1 matching over 8 bases. Germline values: CDR1 LGHNA, CDR2 YSLEER. V was pared by 3 bases and J by 2 bases, with 8 bases of the junction left unmatched. The length of the CDR3 is 17 residues. This CDR3 is CASSQTWTGLTNEKLFF. The CDR3 nucleotides read TGCGCCAGCAGCCAGACCTGGACAGGGCTGACTAATGAAAAACTGTTTTTT.

This chain uses TRBV5-4 with TRBJ1-6; tentatively, D is TRBD1 (6 bases). The CDR3 extends over 14 amino acids. Germline loops: CDR1 SGHNT, CDR2 YYREEE (reference sequence). V lost 2 bases to trimming and J lost 8 bases, with 11 bases between them. CDR3 residues: CASSFGQPDSPLHF. CDR3 DNA sequence: TGTGCCAGCAGCTTCGGACAGCCGGATTCACCCCTCCACTTT.

The chain uses TRBV6-5 and TRBJ1-1, with 9 bases matching TRBD1. Germline V gives CDR1 MNHEY, CDR2 SVGAGI. The J segment lost 11 bases and the V segment lost 2 bases, leaving 6 bases of the junction unmatched. The CDR3 extends over 13 amino acids. CDR3 sequence reads: CASSYPGTGSAFF. DNA of the CDR3: TGTGCCAGCAGTTACCCCGGGACAGGGTCCGCTTTCTTT.

The gene calls are TRBV3-1 (or the pseudogene TRBV3-2) and TRBJ1-3; perhaps TRBD1 as D (5 bases). The CDR3 sequence is 15 residues long. Germline-derived CDR1 and CDR2 are LGHDT and YNNKEL (reference sequence). Trimming took 1 base from V and 0 from J, leaving 7 bases between them. The CDR3 loop reads CASSQGDSSGNTIYF. In DNA form, the CDR3 reads TGTGCCAGCAGCCAAGGCGACAGCTCTGGAAACACCATATATTTT.

The J gene is TRBJ2-2, the V gene TRBV7-2, with TRBD1 matching 8 bases. Germline V gene lookup returns CDR1 SGHTA and CDR2 FQGNSA. There are 16 residues in the CDR3. With V trimmed by 6 bases and J by 4 bases, 10 bases remained unmatched. The CDR3 region has the DNA TGTGCCAGCAGTCAACGGACAGGGAGTTTCACCGGGGAGCTGTTTTTT. Amino acids: CASSQRTGSFTGELFF.

The rearrangement links TRBV18 to TRBJ2-4; TRBD1 aligns across 10 bases. V was clipped by 0 bases and J by 8 bases; unmatched bases: 4. The V gene's germline CDR1 is KGHSH and CDR2 LQKENI. The CDR3 loop spans 15 amino acids. The CDR3 coding sequence is TGTGCCAGCTCACCACCGGGACAGGGGCGTTACATTCAGTACTTC. Its translation is CASSPPGQGRYIQYF.

The V gene is TRBV15, the J gene TRBJ2-1; TRBD2 matches 8 bases. Per the germline V gene, CDR1 is LNHNV and CDR2 is YYDKDF (reference sequence). This CDR3 has 17 residues. The J segment lost 0 bases and the V segment lost 1 base, leaving 5 bases of the junction unmatched. CDR3 sequence reads: CATSRGGGISSYNEQFF. DNA of the CDR3: TGTGCCACCAGCAGAGGCGGGGGGATAAGCTCCTACAATGAGCAGTTCTTC.

This chain links TRBV5-1 with TRBJ2-2; 9 bases fit TRBD2. The J segment lost 2 bases and the V segment lost 4 bases, leaving 6 bases of the junction unmatched. Germline V gene lookup returns CDR1 SGHRS and CDR2 YFSETQ. The length of the CDR3 is 16 residues. This CDR3 is CASSLPGTSNTGELFF. The CDR3 nucleotides read TGCGCCAGCAGCCTACCCGGGACTAGCAACACCGGGGAGCTGTTTTTT.

This clone was seen more than once but under ten times. V is TRBV19 and J is TRBJ1-3, with D possibly TRBD1 on 6 matching bases. The germline V gene has CDR1 LNHDA and CDR2 SQIVND (reference sequence). V shed 3 bases and J shed 3 bases, with 12 bases lying between them. The CDR3 runs 15 residues. CDR3 region: CASSMGDKIGNTIYF. In DNA form, the CDR3 reads TGTGCCAGTAGTATGGGGGACAAGATTGGAAACACCATATATTTT.

This clone was detected ten times or more. The chain uses TRBV5-1 and TRBJ1-2; D possibly corresponds to TRBD1 (6 bases). In germline, CDR1 is SGHRS, CDR2 YFSETQ. V was clipped by 4 bases and J by 1 base, with 14 bases between them. The CDR3 length is 15 residues. DNA for the CDR3: TGCGCCAGCAGCCTGGGACACACATTTAACTATGGCTACACCTTC. This translates into CASSLGHTFNYGYTF. The whole variable domain, remainder taken from reference TRBV5-1 and TRBJ1-2, is KAGVTQTPRYLIKTRGQQVTLSCSPISGHRSVSWYQQTPGQGLQFLFEYFSETQRNKGNFPGRFSGRQFSNSRSEMNVSTLELGDSALYLCASSLGHTFNYGYTFGSGTRLTVV.

J is TRBJ1-1 and V is TRBV19; 9 bases fit TRBD1. Germline CDR1 LNHDA, CDR2 SQIVND (reference sequence). The ends lost 4 bases at V and 4 bases at J; junction bases unmatched: 7. This CDR3 has 15 amino acids. CDR3 region: CASSTIQGAGTEAFF. CDR3 coding DNA: TGTGCCAGTAGTACCATACAGGGGGCCGGCACTGAAGCTTTCTTT.

As regards this clone: Other DNA sequences in this sample translate to the same CDR3. For the CDR3, the DNA is TGCAGCGCTGGGACAGTTAATGAAAAACTGTTTTTT. Its protein is CSAGTVNEKLFF. The chain combines TRBV29-1 with TRBJ1-4, with 7 bases lining up with TRBD1. The V gene end was trimmed by 7 bases and the J gene end by 4 bases; junction bases not matched to a gene: 3. Germline CDR1 reads SQVTM; CDR2 reads ANQGSEA. The CDR3 loop spans 12 amino acids. The full variable domain, with the rest looked up from reference TRBV29-1 and TRBJ1-4, is SAVISQKPSRDICQRGTSLTIQCQVDSQVTMMFWYRQQPGQSLTLIATANQGSEATYESGFVIDKFPISRPNLTFSTLTVSNMSPEDSSIYLCSAGTVNEKLFFGSGTQLSVL.

The V and J genes are TRBV5-1 and TRBJ2-7; 8 bases match TRBD2. CDR3 length: 15 amino acids. The V segment lost 3 bases and the J segment 5 bases; nucleotides outside the gene matches: 10. Germline CDR1 is SGHRS and CDR2 is YFSETQ. The CDR3 spells CASSSAGGASDEQYF. CDR3 nucleotides: TGCGCCAGCAGCTCCGCGGGGGGCGCATCGGACGAGCAGTACTTC. Complete variable domain (other parts from reference TRBV5-1 and TRBJ2-7): KAGVTQTPRYLIKTRGQQVTLSCSPISGHRSVSWYQQTPGQGLQFLFEYFSETQRNKGNFPGRFSGRQFSNSRSEMNVSTLELGDSALYLCASSSAGGASDEQYFGPGTRLTVT.

This clone was seen a handful of times. The gene calls are TRBV5-5 and TRBJ2-5; 10 nucleotides line up with TRBD1. The V gene end was trimmed by 0 bases and the J gene end by 5 bases; junction bases not matched to a gene: 4. In germline, CDR1 is SGHKS, CDR2 YYEKEE (reference sequence). This CDR3 is 15 amino acids long. The CDR3 reads CASSLGGQGSETQYF. The CDR3, as DNA: TGTGCCAGCAGCTTGGGGGGACAGGGGTCCGAGACCCAGTACTTC.

CDR3 bases: TGTGCCAGCAGCCCTCCCTCGGGTTCAGAGACCCAGTACTTC. This sequence encodes CASSPPSGSETQYF. This rearrangement joins TRBV11-2 to TRBJ2-5; D is unresolved. Trimming stripped 5 bases from V and 4 bases from J, with 14 bases between. The length of the CDR3 is 14 residues. Germline V lookup: CDR1 SGHAT, CDR2 FQNNGV.

The chain is built from TRBV11-2 and TRBJ1-6; D ambiguous. Germline V CDR1 and CDR2: SGHAT, FQNNGV. Trimming removed 5 bases from V and 7 bases from J, with 6 bases in between. CDR3 size: 12 residues. CDR3 in DNA: TGTGCCAGCAGCACTACCAATTCACCCCTCCACTTT. Translated, it gives CASSTTNSPLHF.

In its sample, this clone was seen a few times. V is TRBV5-1 and J is TRBJ2-1; 9 bases fit TRBD1. Looked up from germline, CDR1 is SGHRS and CDR2 is YFSETQ. V was clipped by 0 bases and J by 9 bases; unmatched bases: 1. The CDR3 consists of 13 residues. The CDR3: CASSLGGQGEQFF. Written as DNA, the CDR3 is TGCGCCAGCAGCTTGGGGGGACAGGGTGAGCAGTTCTTC. The full variable domain, with the rest looked up from reference TRBV5-1 and TRBJ2-1, is KAGVTQTPRYLIKTRGQQVTLSCSPISGHRSVSWYQQTPGQGLQFLFEYFSETQRNKGNFPGRFSGRQFSNSRSEMNVSTLELGDSALYLCASSLGGQGEQFFGPGTRLTVL.

The genes are TRBV27 and TRBJ2-6, with a possible D match to TRBD2 (5 bases). This CDR3 has 16 amino acids. In germline, CDR1 is MNHEY, CDR2 SMNVEV (reference sequence). The V gene lost 3 bases and the J gene lost 3 bases, with 12 bases spanning the gap. CDR3: CASSFRGFGGANVLTF. DNA of the CDR3: TGTGCCAGCAGTTTTAGAGGGTTTGGTGGGGCCAACGTCCTGACTTTC.

This chain links TRBV28 with TRBJ2-6, with 10 bases that match TRBD1. This CDR3 has 18 residues. The J segment lost 1 base and the V segment lost 2 bases, leaving 5 bases of the junction unmatched. Germline CDR1 and CDR2: MDHEN and SYDVKM. DNA for the CDR3: TGTGCCAGCAGTTTACTGGGACAGGGGACTTCTGGGGCCAACGTCCTGACTTTC. Translating gives CASSLLGQGTSGANVLTF.

The chain has TRBV29-1 and TRBJ2-7; unclear D gene. V gave up 7 bases and J gave up 5 bases, with 12 bases separating them. This CDR3 is 11 amino acids long. Germline V CDR1 and CDR2: SQVTM, ANQGSEA. The CDR3 sequence is CSGMTSDEQYF. The CDR3 DNA follows: TGCAGCGGGATGACTTCAGACGAGCAGTACTTC.

The chain uses TRBV18 and TRBJ1-1; no clear D gene. Germline CDR1 KGHSH, CDR2 LQKENI. V was shortened by 3 bases and J by 0 bases, with 20 bases between the two germline ends. This CDR3 contains 18 residues. The CDR3, as DNA: TGTGCCAGCTCACCGAGTATTAGGTCTGGGCAGGTGAACACTGAAGCTTTCTTT. Translation gives CASSPSIRSGQVNTEAFF.

The gene calls are TRBV19 and TRBJ2-2; D possibly corresponds to TRBD1 (6 bases). The V gene's germline CDR1 is LNHDA and CDR2 SQIVND (reference sequence). Trimming removed 7 bases at V and 6 bases at J, with 21 bases between. The CDR3 runs to 16 residues. The CDR3 DNA reads TGTGCCAGTACCCTCCAGGGCAGGGGAGCCCCCGGGGAGCTGTTTTTT. Translation: CASTLQGRGAPGELFF.

About this clone itself: The sample contains more than one DNA sequence encoding this CDR3. The V and J genes are TRBV5-1 and TRBJ1-1; D may be TRBD1 (6 bases). The germline V gene has CDR1 SGHRS and CDR2 YFSETQ. V was trimmed by 0 bases and J by 1 base, leaving 7 bases between them. This CDR3 spans 14 amino acids. The CDR3 nucleotides are TGCGCCAGCAGCTTGGTACAGGGGAACACTGAAGCTTTCTTT. Translated: CASSLVQGNTEAFF. Using reference TRBV5-1 and TRBJ1-1 for the parts outside the CDR3, the full variable domain is KAGVTQTPRYLIKTRGQQVTLSCSPISGHRSVSWYQQTPGQGLQFLFEYFSETQRNKGNFPGRFSGRQFSNSRSEMNVSTLELGDSALYLCASSLVQGNTEAFFGQGTRLTVV.

This chain joins TRBV3-1 (or the pseudogene TRBV3-2) and TRBJ1-4; D may be TRBD1 (5 bases). Trimming left V 2 bases short and J 8 bases short, with 12 bases between. Germline V gives CDR1 LGHDT, CDR2 YNNKEL (reference sequence). This CDR3 has 14 residues. CDR3 region: CASSQLGGDEKLFF. The CDR3 DNA sequence: TGTGCCAGCAGCCAACTTGGGGGGGACGAAAAACTGTTTTTT.